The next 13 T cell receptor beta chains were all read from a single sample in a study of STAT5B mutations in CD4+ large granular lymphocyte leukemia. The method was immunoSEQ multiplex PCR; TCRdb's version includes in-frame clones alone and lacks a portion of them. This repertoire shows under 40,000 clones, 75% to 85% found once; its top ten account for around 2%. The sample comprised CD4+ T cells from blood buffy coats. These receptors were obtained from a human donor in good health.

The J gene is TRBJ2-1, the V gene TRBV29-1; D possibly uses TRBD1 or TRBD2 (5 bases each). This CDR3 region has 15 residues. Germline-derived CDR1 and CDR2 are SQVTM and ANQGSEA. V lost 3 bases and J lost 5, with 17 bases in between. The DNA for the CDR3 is TGCAGCGTTGATCACGGCCGAGTGGGGGACAATGAGCAGTTCTTC. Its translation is CSVDHGRVGDNEQFF.

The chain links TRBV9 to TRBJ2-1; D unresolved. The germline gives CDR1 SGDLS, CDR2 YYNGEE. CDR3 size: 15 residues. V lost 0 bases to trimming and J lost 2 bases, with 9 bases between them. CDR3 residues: CASSVGAGAYNEQFF. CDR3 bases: TGTGCCAGCAGCGTAGGGGCAGGAGCCTACAATGAGCAGTTCTTC. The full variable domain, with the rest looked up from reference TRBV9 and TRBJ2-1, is DSGVTQTPKHLITATGQRVTLRCSPRSGDLSVYWYQQSLDQGLQFLIQYYNGEERAKGNILERFSAQQFPDLHSELNLSSLELGDSALYFCASSVGAGAYNEQFFGPGTRLTVL.

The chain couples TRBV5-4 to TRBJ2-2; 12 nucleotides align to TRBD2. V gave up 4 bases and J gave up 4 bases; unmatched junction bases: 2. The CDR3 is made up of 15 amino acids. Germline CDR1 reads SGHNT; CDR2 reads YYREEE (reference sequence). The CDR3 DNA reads TGTGCCAGCAGCGCGACTAGCGGGAGCACCGGGGAGCTGTTTTTT. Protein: CASSATSGSTGELFF.

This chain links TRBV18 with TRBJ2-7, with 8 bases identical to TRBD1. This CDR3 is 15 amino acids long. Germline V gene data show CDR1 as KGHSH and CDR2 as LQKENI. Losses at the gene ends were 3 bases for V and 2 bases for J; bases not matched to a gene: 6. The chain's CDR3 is CASSPLGGQAYEQYF. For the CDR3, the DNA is TGTGCCAGCTCACCCCTTGGGGGACAGGCCTACGAGCAGTACTTC. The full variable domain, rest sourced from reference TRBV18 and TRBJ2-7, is NAGVMQNPRHLVRRRGQEARLRCSPMKGHSHVYWYRQLPEEGLKFMVYLQKENIIDESGMPKERFSAEFPKEGPSILRIQQVVRGDSAAYFCASSPLGGQAYEQYFGPGTRLTVT.

CDR3 in amino acids: CASITGEDTQYF. The CDR3 DNA is TGTGCCAGCATCACCGGTGAAGATACGCAGTATTTT. The V gene is TRBV28, the J gene TRBJ2-3; no reliable D call. The CDR3 runs 12 residues. V was clipped by 7 bases and J by 5 bases, with 10 bases between them. Germline V gene sequence: CDR1 MDHEN, CDR2 SYDVKM.

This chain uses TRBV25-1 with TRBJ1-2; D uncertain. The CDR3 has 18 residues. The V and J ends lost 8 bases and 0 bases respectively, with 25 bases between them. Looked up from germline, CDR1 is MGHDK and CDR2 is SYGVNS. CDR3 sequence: CASSSTLDSSPTNYGYTF. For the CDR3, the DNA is TGTGCCAGCTCCTCCACCCTGGACTCATCCCCAACTAACTATGGCTACACCTTC.

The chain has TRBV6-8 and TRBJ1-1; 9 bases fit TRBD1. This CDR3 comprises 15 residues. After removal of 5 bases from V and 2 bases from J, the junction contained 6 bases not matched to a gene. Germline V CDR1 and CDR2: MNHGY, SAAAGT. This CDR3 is CASSVPGQGNTEAFF. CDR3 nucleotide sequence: TGTGCCAGCAGTGTCCCGGGACAGGGTAACACTGAAGCTTTCTTT.

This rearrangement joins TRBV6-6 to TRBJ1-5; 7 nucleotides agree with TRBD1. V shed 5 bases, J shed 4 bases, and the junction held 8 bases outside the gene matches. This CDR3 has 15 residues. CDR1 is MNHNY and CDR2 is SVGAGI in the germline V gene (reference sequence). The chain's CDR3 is CASSPRQGSNQPQHF. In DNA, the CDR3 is TGTGCCAGCAGTCCGCGACAGGGCTCAAATCAGCCCCAGCATTTT.

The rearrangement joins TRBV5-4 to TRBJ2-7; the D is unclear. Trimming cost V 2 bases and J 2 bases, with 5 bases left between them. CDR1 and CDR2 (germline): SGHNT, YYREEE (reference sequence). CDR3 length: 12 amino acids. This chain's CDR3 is CASSLPAYEQYF. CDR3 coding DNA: TGTGCCAGCAGCTTACCGGCCTACGAGCAGTACTTC.

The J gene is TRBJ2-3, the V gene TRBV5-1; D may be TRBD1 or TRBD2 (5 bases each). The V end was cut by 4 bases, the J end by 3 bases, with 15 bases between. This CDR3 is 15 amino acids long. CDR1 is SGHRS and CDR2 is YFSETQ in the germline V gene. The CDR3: CASSPSGDRTDTQYF. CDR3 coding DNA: TGCGCCAGCAGCCCATCCGGGGACCGGACAGATACGCAGTATTTT.

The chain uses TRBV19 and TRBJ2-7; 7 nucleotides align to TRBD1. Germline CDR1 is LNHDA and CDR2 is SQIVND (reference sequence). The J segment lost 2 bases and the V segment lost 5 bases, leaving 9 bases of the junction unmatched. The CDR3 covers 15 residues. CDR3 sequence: CASSFRPDRAYEQYF. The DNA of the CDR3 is TGTGCCAGTAGTTTCCGCCCCGACAGGGCCTACGAGCAGTACTTC.

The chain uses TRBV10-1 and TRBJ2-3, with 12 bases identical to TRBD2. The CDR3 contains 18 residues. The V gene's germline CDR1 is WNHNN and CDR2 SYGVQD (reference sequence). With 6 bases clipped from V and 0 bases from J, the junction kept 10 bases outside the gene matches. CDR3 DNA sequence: TGCGCCAGCAGCGGGGGACTAGCGGGTGCCCCTAGCACAGATACGCAGTATTTT. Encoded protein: CASSGGLAGAPSTDTQYF.

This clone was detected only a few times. The CDR3 region is CATRRRTLQNTEAFF. In nucleotides, the CDR3 is TGTGCCACTCGGAGAAGGACCCTTCAGAACACTGAAGCTTTCTTT. The chain uses TRBV6-6 and TRBJ1-1; D is ambiguous. The germline V gene has CDR1 MNHNY and CDR2 SVGAGI (reference sequence). The CDR3 covers 15 residues. Trimming pared 10 bases from V and 1 base from J, leaving 19 bases between.